Only one count was recorded for the clone carrying this TCR beta chain. Its antigen is not identified. The CDR3 covers 13 residues. Germline CDR1 SNHLY, CDR2 FYNNEI. Trimming left V 3 bases short and J 6 bases short, with 9 bases between. The data are from a study of cytomegalovirus exposure and HLA in healthy donors. In the PCR, 60 Vbeta and 13 Jbeta primers were used. The protocol was immunoSEQ multiplex PCR, while the TCRdb copy is restricted to in-frame clones and leaves out a portion. Seen here are some 120,000 clones, 74% observed once, and the top ten hold less than 7%. Study conclusions and caveats: TRBV6-2, TRBV6-3 and some other V segments were unresolvable in 87-base-pair reads. Some TCR beta chains (more than 150 of them) were listed as cytomegalovirus-associated. Per a later analysis, 18,000 or so TCR beta sequences showed association with HLA alleles at 0.05 false discovery rate. Reported results showed that the classifier diagnosed cytomegalovirus status with high specificity and sensitivity.

This receptor was obtained from a woman aged 50 to 60 in good health and CMV-seropositive. The specimen sequenced was PBMCs. V and J are TRBV2 and TRBJ1-5, with D hard to call. For the CDR3, the DNA is TGTGCCAGCAGTGACGGGAGGCGTCAGCCCCAGCATTTT. This encodes CASSDGRRQPQHF.